A single T cell receptor (beta chain) is shown here with its context. TCRdb's copy holds only in-frame clones and misses some; the assay was immunoSEQ multiplex PCR. The data contain more than 300,000 clones, roughly four fifths of them singletons. The data stem from a study of blood T cell repertoires in COVID-19. This TCR came from a woman between 50 and 59 years old who had recovered from COVID-19. Specimen: PBMCs or T cells enriched from blood (not recorded which).

DNA of the CDR3: TGTGCCAGCAGCTTGGAAGGGGGCGGTGGTAGGAAGTACTTC. Its protein is CASSLEGGGGRKYF. The chain carries TRBV5-6 and TRBJ2-4; TRBD1 agrees at 7 bases. V shed 0 bases and J 14 bases; nucleotides not matched to a gene: 11. This CDR3 is built from 14 residues. CDR1 SGHDT and CDR2 YYEEEE come from the germline V gene.